These 20 T cell receptor beta chains originate from one sample sequenced in a study of post-analysis software for immune sequencing data. Regarding the study as a whole: The five TRBV segments detected at higher frequency in patients than in controls included TRBV5-6, TRBV5-1 and TRBV20-1.

Prepared TCR beta cDNA libraries contained unique molecular identifiers. MiXCR, applied by TCRdb to the PCR reads, yields one record per CDR3 protein. Here the sample spans about 810,000 distinct CDR3 sequences, about 57% being singletons. No cognate antigen is known for these TCRs. Sequencing was carried out using blood. These receptors came from a girl under 18 with multiple sclerosis.

The CDR3 DNA sequence: TGTGCCAGCAGTCCCCCCCGGGGGACTAACTATGGCTACACCTTC. This gives the protein CASSPPRGTNYGYTF. This rearrangement joins TRBV12-3 or TRBV12-4 to TRBJ1-2; maybe TRBD1 (5 bases). V was clipped by 5 bases and J by 0 bases, with 13 bases between them. The length of the CDR3 is 15 residues.

To note about this clonotype: Compared with germline, one end of the junction differs, possibly owing to a read error. As DNA, the CDR3 is TGTGCCAGCAGGGAAGACAGGGCCTATGGCTACACCTTC. This gives the protein CASREDRAYGYTF. The chain carries TRBV6-1 and TRBJ1-2; TRBD1 matches at 7 bases. The CDR3 sequence is 13 residues long. From germline, CDR1 is MNHNS and CDR2 SASEGT.

This clonotype was detected only a few times. The rearrangement uses TRBV7-9 and TRBJ1-5; possible D gene TRBD1, 5 bases. V lost 0 bases and J 1 base, leaving 10 bases between the germline ends. CDR3 length: 16 residues. CDR1 is SEHNR and CDR2 is FQNEAQ in the germline V gene (reference sequence). CDR3 sequence: CASSLAPGGSNQPQHF. In DNA, the CDR3 is TGTGCCAGCAGCTTAGCTCCCGGGGGAAGCAATCAGCCCCAGCATTTT.

J is TRBJ2-1 and V is TRBV20-1; TRBD2 agrees at 9 bases. The trim removed 5 bases at V and 8 bases at J, leaving 10 bases unmatched. The CDR3 is 14 residues long. Germline-derived CDR1 and CDR2 are DFQATT and SNEGSKA (reference sequence). The CDR3 DNA reads TGCAGTGCTGGGGTAGCGGGGGTCGTGTATGAGCAGTTCTTC. Protein product: CSAGVAGVVYEQFF.

This chain links TRBV10-3 with TRBJ2-3, with TRBD1 matching 8 bases. The CDR3 runs to 14 residues. CDR1 is ENHRY and CDR2 is SYGVKD in the germline V gene. V gave up 6 bases and J gave up 6 bases; unmatched junction bases: 8. Written as DNA, the CDR3 is TGTGCCATCAGCGGACAGGGTCGTCGCGATACGCAGTATTTT. This codes for CAISGQGRRDTQYF.

The CDR3 sequence is CASSLVNRPNTEAFF. The DNA of the CDR3 is TGCGCCAGCAGCTTGGTTAACAGACCGAACACTGAAGCTTTCTTT. This chain joins TRBV5-1 and TRBJ1-1, with D uncertain. CDR3 length: 15 residues. Looked up from germline, CDR1 is SGHRS and CDR2 is YFSETQ. V was trimmed by 0 bases and J by 1 base, leaving 10 bases between them.

This chain connects TRBV29-1 to TRBJ2-1; 10 nucleotides line up with TRBD2. From germline, CDR1 is SQVTM and CDR2 ANQGSEA. V shed 4 bases, J shed 8 bases, and the junction held 5 bases outside the gene matches. CDR3 size: 13 residues. CDR3 DNA: TGCAGCGTTGGGGCTAGCGGGAGACATGAGCAGTTCTTC. It specifies CSVGASGRHEQFF.

The chain has TRBV6-6 and TRBJ2-7; 11 bases line up with TRBD2. The end of the DNA is better explained by TRBJ2-5, so the J call may be wrong. CDR1 and CDR2 (germline): MNHNY, SVGAGI (reference sequence). This CDR3 is 16 amino acids long. DNA of the CDR3: TGTGCCAGCAGTTACCCCACTAGCGGGGGCCGGGAGACCCAGTACTTC. As protein: CASSYPTSGGRETQYF.

The chain recombines TRBV6-4 with TRBJ2-2; D is unclear. The CDR3 has 14 amino acids. V lost 3 bases and J 2 bases, leaving 7 bases between the germline ends. CDR1 is MRHNA, CDR2 SNTAGT, per germline. Here the CDR3 DNA reads TGTGCCAGCAGTGAATTCTATAACACCGGGGAGCTGTTTTTT. It is translated as CASSEFYNTGELFF.

This clonotype was detected a few times. CDR3 in amino acids: CASSLRSGTRDTQYF. In nucleotides, the CDR3 is TGTGCCAGCAGCCTCCGGTCCGGTACAAGAGATACGCAGTATTTT. The V call is TRBV3-1, the J call TRBJ2-3; unclear D gene. Per the germline V gene, CDR1 is LGHDT and CDR2 is YNNKEL (reference sequence). The CDR3 sequence is 15 residues long. V dropped 4 bases and J dropped 5 bases, with 16 bases sitting between them.

The genes are TRBV5-1 and TRBJ2-1, with D perhaps matching TRBD2 (6 bases). Germline-derived CDR1 and CDR2 are SGHRS and YFSETQ. V lost 2 bases to trimming and J lost 3 bases, with 9 bases between them. This CDR3 has 14 residues. The CDR3 DNA reads as TGCGCCAGCAGCTTAGGCGGGATCTACAATGAGCAGTTCTTC. Amino acid sequence: CASSLGGIYNEQFF.

The chain carries TRBV5-1 and TRBJ2-1, with 14 nucleotides matching TRBD2. CDR3 length: 13 amino acids. The J segment lost 14 bases and the V segment lost 4 bases, leaving 5 bases of the junction unmatched. The V gene's germline CDR1 is SGHRS and CDR2 YFSETQ. CDR3 protein: CASSPATSGGEFF. Written as DNA, the CDR3 is TGCGCCAGCAGCCCGGCGACTAGCGGGGGGGAGTTCTTC.

The chain employs TRBV12-3 or TRBV12-4 and TRBJ2-1; D unclear. The V gene lost 8 bases and the J gene lost 4 bases, with 15 bases spanning the gap. This CDR3 has 14 amino acids. This chain's CDR3 is CASEPAVAYNEQFF. The DNA for the CDR3 is TGTGCCAGCGAGCCCGCTGTCGCTTACAATGAGCAGTTCTTC.

CDR3 loop: CASSQTKYEQYF. As DNA, the CDR3 is TGTGCCAGCAGCCAGACAAAGTACGAGCAGTACTTC. This rearrangement joins TRBV3-1 to TRBJ2-4; D remains unclear. The J call could be wrong; TRBJ2-7 is a better fit for the DNA end. This CDR3 is 12 amino acids long. Germline-derived CDR1 and CDR2 are LGHDT and YNNKEL (reference sequence).

As regards this clonotype: The CDR3 ends on some other residue instead of the conserved phenylalanine or tryptophan, so this is likely a read error. The chain links TRBV10-3 to TRBJ2-3; 7 bases match TRBD1. CDR3 size: 13 residues. The ends lost 2 bases at V and 7 bases at J; junction bases unmatched: 3. Germline V lookup: CDR1 ENHRY, CDR2 SYGVKD. CDR3 region: CAISEGTENTQYY. CDR3 sequence (DNA): TGTGCCATCAGTGAGGGGACAGAGAATACGCAGTATTAT.

This sequence joins TRBV6-6 and TRBJ1-1; unclear D gene. This CDR3 contains 13 residues. Germline-derived CDR1 and CDR2 are MNHNY and SVGAGI (reference sequence). Trimming left V 0 bases short and J 5 bases short, with 7 bases between. CDR3 residues: CASSYSEPTEAFF. In nucleotides, the CDR3 is TGTGCCAGCAGTTACTCGGAGCCGACTGAAGCTTTCTTT.

This clonotype was observed a handful of times. J is TRBJ2-5 and V is TRBV12-3 or TRBV12-4, with 8 bases identical to TRBD1. The trim removed 5 bases at V and 4 bases at J, leaving 6 bases unmatched. This CDR3 region has 14 residues. The CDR3 region is CASSPRDRPETQYF. The DNA for the CDR3 is TGTGCCAGCAGTCCCCGGGACAGGCCAGAGACCCAGTACTTC.

V gene TRBV29-1 combines with J gene TRBJ2-5; 9 nucleotides align to TRBD2. CDR1 is SQVTM, CDR2 ANQGSEA, per germline. V was pared by 4 bases and J by 1 base, with 7 bases of the junction left unmatched. The CDR3 covers 15 residues. For the CDR3, the DNA is TGCAGCGTTGGTTCTAGCGGGAAGATCCAAGAGACCCAGTACTTC. Translated: CSVGSSGKIQETQYF. The entire variable domain, with the rest obtained from reference TRBV29-1 and TRBJ2-5, is as follows: SAVISQKPSRDICQRGTSLTIQCQVDSQVTMMFWYRQQPGQSLTLIATANQGSEATYESGFVIDKFPISRPNLTFSTLTVSNMSPEDSSIYLCSVGSSGKIQETQYFGPGTRLLVL.

This clonotype was found a few times. This chain uses TRBV29-1 with TRBJ2-7, with 7 bases aligning to TRBD2. V shed 5 bases, J shed 2 bases, and the junction held 6 bases outside the gene matches. Germline V gene lookup returns CDR1 SQVTM and CDR2 ANQGSEA. This CDR3 is 13 amino acids long. This chain's CDR3 is CSVTAGLTYEQYF. DNA for the CDR3: TGCAGCGTTACAGCGGGGCTAACCTACGAGCAGTACTTC.

The chain recombines TRBV10-3 with TRBJ2-3; no definite D call. The CDR3 spans 13 residues. Germline V lookup: CDR1 ENHRY, CDR2 SYGVKD. Deletions cut 2 bases from V and 4 bases from J, with 7 bases between. CDR3 residues: CAISEGLPDTQYF. The CDR3 nucleotides are TGTGCCATCAGTGAGGGCTTACCAGATACGCAGTATTTT.